What follows describes a single T cell receptor (beta chain). The target antigen is unknown. This record belongs to a study of regulatory T cells in long-lasting Graves disease. According to the study, TCR beta libraries were built with iRepertoire HTBI primers and CDR3-region Arm-PCR. TCRdb passed the multiplex PCR reads through MiXCR, listing each CDR3 protein once. The sample lists some 500,000 distinct CDR3 sequences; roughly 12% were seen once. Study results and caveats: Rather than thyroid tissue, only peripheral blood underwent study. Persistent Graves' patients showed less TCR diversity than newly diagnosed ones.

The CDR3 has 15 residues. V was clipped by 1 base and J by 9 bases, with 13 bases between them. Germline V lookup: CDR1 SGHVS, CDR2 FNYEAQ. The time point denotes: newly diagnosed GD, antithyroid drugs for less than 3 months. The authors made the TCR library using RNA they extracted from PBMCs. The same sample was also used in a study of T cells in Graves' hyperthyroidism and ophthalmopathy.

The chain employs TRBV7-6 and TRBJ1-6; TRBD1 might be the D (6 bases). This clonotype was sampled from a man aged 30 to 39 with Graves disease. Sequencing was performed on peripheral blood mononuclear cells (PBMCs), taken at new diagnosis, from a patient treated with antithyroid drugs. The CDR3 loop is CASSLELGGGSPLHF. The DNA of the CDR3 is TGTGCCAGCAGCTTAGAATTGGGGGGCGGTTCACCCCTCCACTTT. The full variable domain, completed using reference TRBV7-6 and TRBJ1-6, is GAGVSQSPRYKVTKRGQDVALRCDPISGHVSLYWYRQALGQGPEFLTYFNYEAQQDKSGLPNDRFSAERPEGSISTLTIQRTEQRDSAMYRCASSLELGGGSPLHFGNGTRLTVT.